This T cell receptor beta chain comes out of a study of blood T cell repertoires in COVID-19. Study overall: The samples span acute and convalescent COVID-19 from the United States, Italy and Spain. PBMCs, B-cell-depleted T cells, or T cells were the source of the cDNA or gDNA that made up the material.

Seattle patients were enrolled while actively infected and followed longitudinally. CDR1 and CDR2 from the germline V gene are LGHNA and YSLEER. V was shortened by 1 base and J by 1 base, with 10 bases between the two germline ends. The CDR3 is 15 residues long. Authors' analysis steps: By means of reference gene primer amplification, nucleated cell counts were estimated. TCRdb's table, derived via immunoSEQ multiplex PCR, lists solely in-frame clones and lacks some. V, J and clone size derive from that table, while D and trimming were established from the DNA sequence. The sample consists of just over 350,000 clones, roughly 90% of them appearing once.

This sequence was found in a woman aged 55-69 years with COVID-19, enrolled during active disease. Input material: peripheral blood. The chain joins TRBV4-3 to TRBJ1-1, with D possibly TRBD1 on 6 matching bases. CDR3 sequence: CASSQADRPNTEAFF. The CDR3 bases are TGCGCCAGCAGCCAAGCGGACAGACCGAACACTGAAGCTTTCTTT.